This is a list of T cell receptor beta chains from one sample in a study of blood T cell repertoires in COVID-19. Some clones are missing from TCRdb's copy, which holds only in-frame ones; the method was immunoSEQ multiplex PCR. The sample lists fewer than 250,000 clones, roughly 83% occurring once. The sequenced material came from peripheral blood. The receptors were gathered from a woman in her 70s with active or convalescent COVID-19. The CDR3 runs from the conserved cysteine through the conserved F or W. Fields, in order: V gene, J gene, clone size, D gene, CDR3 length, CDR3 DNA, CDR3 protein. The D gene is left open where the match is weak. Rows may omit the clone size; those that give it use once, few, many or a size class.

v_gene: TRBV5-6; j_gene: TRBJ1-2; abundance: once; d_gene: NA; len: 14; CDR3nt: TGTGCCAGCAGCTCTGGCAGGCCTTTCTATGGCTACACCTTC; CDR3aa: CASSSGRPFYGYTF
v_gene: TRBV5-1; j_gene: TRBJ2-7; abundance: NA; d_gene: NA; len: 14; CDR3nt: TGCGCCAGCAGCTTTTCGGGACACGAATACGAGCAGTACTTC; CDR3aa: CASSFSGHEYEQYF
v_gene: TRBV2; j_gene: TRBJ1-4; abundance: once; d_gene: TRBD1; len: 15; CDR3nt: TGTGCCAGCAGCCGTATCCGGGACAGTAATGAAAAACTGTTTTTT; CDR3aa: CASSRIRDSNEKLFF
v_gene: TRBV15; j_gene: TRBJ2-7; abundance: NA; d_gene: NA; len: 12; CDR3nt: TGTGCCACCAGCAGCCAGGGGTACGAGCAGTACTTC; CDR3aa: CATSSQGYEQYF
v_gene: TRBV9; j_gene: TRBJ2-3; abundance: NA; d_gene: NA; len: 13; CDR3nt: TGTGCCAGCAGCGTTATCAGCACAGATACGCAGTATTTT; CDR3aa: CASSVISTDTQYF
v_gene: TRBV9; j_gene: TRBJ2-1; abundance: NA; d_gene: TRBD1; len: 15; CDR3nt: TGTGCCAGCAGCGTCAGGACAGGGGGAAAGAATGAGCAGTTCTTC; CDR3aa: CASSVRTGGKNEQFF
v_gene: TRBV5-1; j_gene: TRBJ1-3; abundance: NA; d_gene: NA; len: 17; CDR3nt: TGCGCCAGCAGCTTGGGCGGAACCAGATCCTCTGGAAACACCATATATTTT; CDR3aa: CASSLGGTRSSGNTIYF
v_gene: TRBV6-5; j_gene: TRBJ2-1; abundance: NA; d_gene: TRBD2; len: 16; CDR3nt: TGTGCCAGCAGTTACCAGGGTAGCGGGATCGACAATGAGCAGTTCTTC; CDR3aa: CASSYQGSGIDNEQFF
v_gene: TRBV29-1; j_gene: TRBJ2-7; abundance: NA; d_gene: TRBD1; len: 12; CDR3nt: TGCAGCGTGGGGCAGGGGGCGCGTGAGCAGTACTTC; CDR3aa: CSVGQGAREQYF
v_gene: TRBV6-5; j_gene: TRBJ1-6; abundance: NA; d_gene: NA; len: 15; CDR3nt: TGTGCCAGCAGTTCCGGACAGAGAGAGAATTCACCCCTCCACTTT; CDR3aa: CASSSGQRENSPLHF
v_gene: TRBV2; j_gene: TRBJ1-2; abundance: few; d_gene: TRBD1; len: 14; CDR3nt: TGTGCCAGCACTTCCGCCAGGGGGGCCTATGGCTACACCTTC; CDR3aa: CASTSARGAYGYTF
v_gene: TRBV7-9; j_gene: TRBJ2-3; abundance: few; d_gene: NA; len: 15; CDR3nt: TGTGCCAGCAGCCCGAAGACTAGACTCACAGATACGCAGTATTTT; CDR3aa: CASSPKTRLTDTQYF
v_gene: TRBV5-1; j_gene: TRBJ2-2; abundance: NA; d_gene: TRBD2; len: 16; CDR3nt: TGCGCCAGCAGCTTGGTGTCAGGGCGGGAGGCCGGGGAGCTGTTTTTT; CDR3aa: CASSLVSGREAGELFF
v_gene: TRBV11-2; j_gene: TRBJ2-7; abundance: NA; d_gene: NA; len: 12; CDR3nt: TGTGCCAGCACTCCCACGAGGGACGAGCAGTACTTC; CDR3aa: CASTPTRDEQYF
v_gene: TRBV5-1; j_gene: TRBJ2-7; abundance: NA; d_gene: NA; len: 21; CDR3nt: TGCGCCAGCAGCTTGGCGGTCCTCGGGGGGCAGTCGGTCGGGAGCTCCTACGAGCAGTACTTC; CDR3aa: CASSLAVLGGQSVGSSYEQYF
v_gene: TRBV3-1/TRBV3-2; j_gene: TRBJ1-6; abundance: NA; d_gene: TRBD1; len: 14; CDR3nt: TGTGCCAGCAGCTGGACAGGGGGCGAGTCACCCCTCCACTTT; CDR3aa: CASSWTGGESPLHF
v_gene: TRBV28; j_gene: TRBJ1-5; abundance: once; d_gene: NA; len: 18; CDR3nt: TGTGCCAGCTACCCGGCAGGGGTCGGATATTATAGCAATCAGCCCCAGCATTTT; CDR3aa: CASYPAGVGYYSNQPQHF
v_gene: TRBV5-1; j_gene: TRBJ2-7; abundance: NA; d_gene: TRBD1; len: 15; CDR3nt: TGCGCCAGCAGCGGAGAGGACAGGGCCCCCTACGAGCAGTACTTC; CDR3aa: CASSGEDRAPYEQYF